The 16 T cell receptor beta chains presented below share a single source sample, sequenced in a study of T-cell memory formation after mild COVID-19. TCRdb recomputed calls from the 5' RACE reads with MiXCR, one row per CDR3 protein. The table lists around 250,000 distinct CDR3 sequences, around a tenth of them singletons. Source material: PBMCs or a T cell subset sorted from them (not recorded which). All receptors derive from a man younger than 35 who had mild COVID-19 (a few samples of this study predate the infection). Cell type and time point are not known.

Only a few counts were recorded for this clonotype. The rearrangement uses TRBV2 and TRBJ1-5; D unclear. CDR1 is SNHLY and CDR2 is FYNNEI in the germline V gene. This CDR3 has 14 residues. V lost 7 bases, J lost 5 bases, and 15 bases lay in between. CDR3 nucleotides: TGTGCCAGCAAAATGGGCAGTACCTATCAGCCCCAGCATTTT. This translates into CASKMGSTYQPQHF.

Only a few counts were recorded for this clonotype. The chain links TRBV12-3 or TRBV12-4 to TRBJ1-5; 9 nucleotides align to TRBD1. This CDR3 spans 15 amino acids. V lost 5 bases and J lost 6; bases outside the gene matches: 8. Written as DNA, the CDR3 is TGTGCCAGCAGTACACAGGGGGCGCGAGGTCAGCCCCAGCATTTT. This encodes CASSTQGARGQPQHF.

The chain carries TRBV6-6 and TRBJ2-7; 10 bases map to TRBD1. Looked up from germline, CDR1 is MNHNY and CDR2 is SVGAGI (reference sequence). The CDR3 is made up of 15 amino acids. Losses at the gene ends were 2 bases for V and 4 bases for J; bases not matched to a gene: 5. CDR3 sequence: CASSYAPGQGYEQYV. CDR3 nucleotide sequence: TGTGCCAGCAGTTACGCTCCGGGACAGGGGTACGAGCAGTACGTC.

The chain uses TRBV7-2 and TRBJ2-2; TRBD1 agrees at 7 bases. The ends lost 6 bases at V and 3 bases at J; junction bases unmatched: 7. The CDR3 has 15 amino acids. From germline, CDR1 is SGHTA and CDR2 FQGNSA. The CDR3 is CASRRSGTDTGELFF. The DNA of the CDR3 is TGTGCCAGCAGGCGCTCCGGGACAGACACCGGGGAGCTGTTTTTT. The full variable domain, with the rest looked up from reference TRBV7-2 and TRBJ2-2, is GAGVSQSPSNKVTEKGKDVELRCDPISGHTALYWYRQSLGQGLEFLIYFQGNSAPDKSGLPSDRFSAERTGGSVSTLTIQRTQQEDSAVYLCASRRSGTDTGELFFGEGSRLTVL.

CDR3 residues: CASSAPGQGVKDYTF. For the CDR3, the DNA is TGTGCCAGCAGTGCCCCGGGACAGGGCGTTAAGGACTACACCTTC. The V gene is TRBV28, the J gene TRBJ1-2; TRBD1 matches 9 bases. Germline V lookup: CDR1 MDHEN, CDR2 SYDVKM. The V gene end was trimmed by 5 bases and the J gene end by 10 bases; junction bases not matched to a gene: 14. This CDR3 comprises 15 residues.

This clonotype came up a few times. The chain combines TRBV20-1 with TRBJ1-1; D not certain. The length of the CDR3 is 15 residues. CDR1 and CDR2 from the germline V gene are DFQATT and SNEGSKA (reference sequence). Trimming took 3 bases from V and 1 from J, leaving 15 bases between them. The CDR3 is CSARRDRIWNTEAFF. Here the CDR3 DNA reads TGCAGTGCTAGGCGGGATCGAATATGGAACACTGAAGCTTTCTTT.

The V gene is TRBV10-1, the J gene TRBJ2-3; D possibly corresponds to TRBD1 (5 bases). This CDR3 is 12 amino acids long. Trimming left V 6 bases short and J 6 bases short, with 10 bases between. CDR1 is WNHNN, CDR2 SYGVQD, per germline (reference sequence). The CDR3 is CASSEDIDTQYF. For the CDR3, the DNA is TGCGCCAGCAGCGAGGACATTGATACGCAGTATTTT.

The chain uses TRBV20-1 and TRBJ2-7; D perhaps matches TRBD1 (6 bases). The CDR3 covers 12 residues. Trimming left V 7 bases short and J 2 bases short, with 12 bases between. Germline CDR1 reads DFQATT; CDR2 reads SNEGSKA (reference sequence). DNA of the CDR3: TGCAGTGTCAACAGGGACCCCTACGAGCAGTACTTC. Translating it yields CSVNRDPYEQYF.

There are a few counts of this clonotype. The chain joins TRBV18 to TRBJ1-1; 10 positions match TRBD1. Germline V gives CDR1 KGHSH, CDR2 LQKENI. The CDR3 length is 15 residues. The junction had 1 base not matched to a gene; V was cut back by 2 bases and J by 1 base. The CDR3 DNA follows: TGTGCCAGCTCACCAGGGACAGGGGCGAACACTGAAGCTTTCTTT. As protein: CASSPGTGANTEAFF.

Only a few counts were recorded for this clonotype. The gene calls are TRBV7-9 and TRBJ1-6; 8 bases line up with TRBD1. Trimming at V came to 6 bases and at J to 9 bases, leaving 7 bases not matched to a gene. Per germline, CDR1 SEHNR and CDR2 FQNEAQ (reference sequence). This CDR3 region has 14 residues. The CDR3 sequence is CASRSTGVSSPLHF. The DNA of the CDR3 is TGTGCCAGCAGATCGACAGGGGTGTCTTCACCCCTCCACTTT.

The genes are TRBV7-3 and TRBJ2-5, with 14 bases identical to TRBD2. CDR3 length: 18 amino acids. V shed 5 bases and J 7 bases; nucleotides not matched to a gene: 15. CDR1 is SGHTA and CDR2 is FQGTGA in the germline V gene. The CDR3 here is CASSVGVGTSGSVGTQYF. CDR3 coding DNA: TGTGCCAGCAGCGTTGGGGTGGGGACTAGCGGGAGCGTAGGGACCCAGTACTTC.

This chain uses TRBV9 with TRBJ1-1; 7 nucleotides align to TRBD1. The CDR3 loop spans 15 amino acids. CDR1 SGDLS and CDR2 YYNGEE come from the germline V gene. The ends lost 4 bases at V and 3 bases at J; junction bases unmatched: 9. The CDR3 nucleotides are TGTGCCAGCAGCCCCAGACAGGGACTGGACACTGAAGCTTTCTTT. It is translated as CASSPRQGLDTEAFF. The full variable domain, completed using reference TRBV9 and TRBJ1-1, is DSGVTQTPKHLITATGQRVTLRCSPRSGDLSVYWYQQSLDQGLQFLIQYYNGEERAKGNILERFSAQQFPDLHSELNLSSLELGDSALYFCASSPRQGLDTEAFFGQGTRLTVV.

There are a few counts of this clonotype. This chain links TRBV20-1 with TRBJ2-1; 11 bases match TRBD2. Trimming took 0 bases from V and 0 from J; bases not matched to a gene: 16. CDR1 and CDR2 (germline): DFQATT, SNEGSKA (reference sequence). The CDR3 extends over 21 amino acids. In DNA form, the CDR3 reads TGCAGTGCTAGAGACCCCAATAGCGGGGGGGCCTCGATCAGCTCCTACAATGAGCAGTTCTTC. Protein product: CSARDPNSGGASISSYNEQFF.

This clonotype was observed a few times. The chain carries TRBV5-1 and TRBJ2-3, with D possibly matching TRBD2 (5 bases). Trimming took 1 base from V and 4 from J, leaving 10 bases between them. Germline loops: CDR1 SGHRS, CDR2 YFSETQ. This CDR3 region has 14 residues. CDR3 sequence: CASSLRESADTQYF. The CDR3 DNA reads as TGCGCCAGCAGCTTGAGGGAGTCGGCAGATACGCAGTATTTT.

This rearrangement joins TRBV6-5 to TRBJ1-1; 9 bases fit TRBD1. The CDR3 extends over 16 amino acids. V lost 0 bases, J lost 10 bases, and 12 bases stayed unmatched. The germline V gene encodes CDR1 MNHEY and CDR2 SVGAGI. As DNA, the CDR3 is TGTGCCAGCAGTTACTCGGGGACAGGGCCGTACGGAAGAGCTTTCTTT. This gives the protein CASSYSGTGPYGRAFF.

The genes are TRBV7-6 and TRBJ2-1; D tentatively reads TRBD1 or TRBD2 (5 bases each). The CDR3 has 15 residues. Trimming left V 7 bases short and J 5 bases short, with 18 bases between. CDR1 SGHVS and CDR2 FNYEAQ come from the germline V gene. CDR3 nucleotide sequence: TGTGCCAGCAACCCTAAGGGACGCTTAAACAATGAGCAGTTCTTC. Protein: CASNPKGRLNNEQFF.